The entry below gives a single T cell receptor beta chain sequence along with its context. Its antigen is undetermined. The data belong to a study of cytomegalovirus exposure and HLA in healthy donors. General study results and limits: Presence/absence analyses treated sequencing depth as roughly uniform across donors. A list of around 150 TCR beta chains associated with cytomegalovirus was given.

The primer mix had 60 Vbeta and 13 Jbeta primers. Using immunoSEQ multiplex PCR, the repertoire was profiled, and TCRdb retains in-frame clones only, with some absent. The table shows about 67,000 clones, with 80% to 90% occurring only once. This clonotype was sampled from a woman aged 25 to 39 in good health and CMV-seropositive. The sample was PBMCs.

CDR3 coding DNA: TGTGCCAGCAGCTCTTTTCAGGGGCCGAGTGAGCAGTTCTTC. As protein: CASSSFQGPSEQFF. The V and J genes are TRBV7-3 and TRBJ2-1, with a possible D match to TRBD1 (6 bases). This CDR3 comprises 14 residues. V was shortened by 4 bases and J by 9 bases, with 16 bases between the two germline ends. Germline assignment: CDR1 SGHTA and CDR2 FQGTGA.